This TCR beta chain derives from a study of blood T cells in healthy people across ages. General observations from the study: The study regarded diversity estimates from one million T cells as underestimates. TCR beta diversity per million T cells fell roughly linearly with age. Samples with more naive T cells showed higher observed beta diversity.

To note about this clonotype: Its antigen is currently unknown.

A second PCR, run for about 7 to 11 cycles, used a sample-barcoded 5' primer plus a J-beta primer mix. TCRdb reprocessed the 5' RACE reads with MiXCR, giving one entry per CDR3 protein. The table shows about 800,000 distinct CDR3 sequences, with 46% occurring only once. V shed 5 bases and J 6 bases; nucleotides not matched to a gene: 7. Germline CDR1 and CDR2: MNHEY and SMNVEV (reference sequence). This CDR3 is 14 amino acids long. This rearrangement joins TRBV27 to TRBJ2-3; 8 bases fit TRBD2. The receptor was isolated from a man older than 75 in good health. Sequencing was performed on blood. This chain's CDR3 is CASSDGLAGDTQYF. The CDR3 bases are TGTGCCAGCAGTGATGGACTAGCAGGGGATACGCAGTATTTT.